Below, 32 T cell receptor beta chains from the same sample are listed, as sequenced in a study of post-analysis software for immune sequencing data. Antigens for these TCRs are unknown. Study-wide results and caveats: Among roughly five TRBV segments more frequent in patients than controls were TRBV5-6, TRBV5-1 and TRBV20-1.

Each TCR beta cDNA library carried unique molecular identifiers. TCRdb redid the calling of the PCR reads with MiXCR, one entry per CDR3 protein. Found here are roughly 870,000 distinct CDR3 sequences, about 57% of them singletons; the top ten hold approximately 4.5%. Source material: blood. The receptor set was obtained from a girl between 5 and 17 years old with multiple sclerosis.

The chain recombines TRBV7-6 with TRBJ2-7, with TRBD2 identical over 9 bases. V lost 0 bases to trimming and J lost 1 base; unmatched junction nucleotides: 7. Germline loops: CDR1 SGHVS, CDR2 FNYEAQ. This CDR3 is 17 amino acids long. CDR3 DNA: TGTGCCAGCAGCTTAGCCACCTTTAGCGGGAGATCCTACGAGCAGTACTTC. Residues: CASSLATFSGRSYEQYF. Full variable domain (outside the CDR3, taken from reference TRBV7-6 and TRBJ2-7): GAGVSQSPRYKVTKRGQDVALRCDPISGHVSLYWYRQALGQGPEFLTYFNYEAQQDKSGLPNDRFSAERPEGSISTLTIQRTEQRDSAMYRCASSLATFSGRSYEQYFGPGTRLTVT.

The chain carries TRBV12-3 or TRBV12-4 and TRBJ1-1, with D maybe TRBD1 (5 bases). With 6 bases removed from V and 7 bases from J, the gap between germline ends came to 12 bases. The CDR3 is 12 residues long. The CDR3 nucleotides are TGTGCCAGCAGCCTGGGGGGGGTTGAAGCTTTCTTT. Its protein is CASSLGGVEAFF.

The chain employs TRBV11-2 and TRBJ2-3, with D possibly matching TRBD2 (6 bases). V lost 3 bases to trimming and J lost 5 bases, with 30 bases between them. The germline gives CDR1 SGHAT, CDR2 FQNNGV. CDR3 length equals 20 residues. CDR3 DNA: TGTGCCAGCAGCTTCCTTTCGGGGCAGGGAGGCGTAGTGAGGGTAGATACGCAGTATTTT. Translated: CASSFLSGQGGVVRVDTQYF.

The gene calls are TRBV10-3 and TRBJ1-2, with D maybe TRBD1 (6 bases). The CDR3 has 14 amino acids. Trimming removed 6 bases from V and 6 bases from J, with 17 bases in between. Germline CDR1 reads ENHRY; CDR2 reads SYGVKD. The CDR3 loop reads CAISVGPGTNGYTF. The CDR3 DNA is TGTGCCATCAGCGTGGGTCCGGGGACAAATGGCTACACCTTC.

This clonotype was detected only once. This chain links TRBV5-1 with TRBJ2-3; 7 nucleotides match TRBD1. V dropped 0 bases and J dropped 4; count of bases not matched to a gene: 11. Looked up from germline, CDR1 is SGHRS and CDR2 is YFSETQ. This CDR3 is 17 amino acids long. The CDR3: CASSLVGQQLVPDTQYF. Written as DNA, the CDR3 is TGCGCCAGCAGCTTGGTGGGACAGCAATTAGTACCAGATACGCAGTATTTT.

This clonotype was found a few times. The rearrangement uses TRBV7-2 and TRBJ1-6; no firm D call. Trimming stripped 6 bases from V and 8 bases from J, with 11 bases between. The CDR3 length is 13 residues. The germline CDR1 and CDR2 sequences are SGHTA and FQGNSA. The CDR3 coding sequence is TGTGCCAGCAGGGCCCTGACCTATTCACCCCTCCACTTT. It specifies CASRALTYSPLHF.

The table lists this clonotype with a count of one. V and J are TRBV28 and TRBJ1-1, with D possibly being TRBD1 (6 bases). This CDR3 has 17 residues. CDR1 and CDR2 (germline): MDHEN, SYDVKM. Trimming removed 6 bases at V and 0 bases at J, with 20 bases between. For the CDR3, the DNA is TGTGCCAGCAGGGAGGACAGACAACAGAAAATGAACACTGAAGCTTTCTTT. It codes for CASREDRQQKMNTEAFF.

This clonotype was counted only a few times. The chain combines TRBV6-6 with TRBJ2-5, with D perhaps being TRBD1 or TRBD2 (5 bases each). TRBJ2-1 explains the end of the DNA better; the J call may be wrong. There are 14 residues in the CDR3. Germline V gene lookup returns CDR1 MNHNY and CDR2 SVGAGI (reference sequence). CDR3 protein: CASSPTPIGTRQFF. CDR3 sequence (DNA): TGTGCCAGCAGTCCCACGCCCATCGGGACGCGGCAGTTCTTC.

This clonotype was seen just once. The chain couples TRBV28 to TRBJ2-4, with D perhaps matching TRBD1 or TRBD2 (5 bases each). This CDR3 is built from 11 residues. The germline gives CDR1 MDHEN, CDR2 SYDVKM. V was clipped by 5 bases and J by 13 bases, with 12 bases between them. CDR3 nucleotides: TGTGCCAGCAGTAGTGGGACGAGGCAGTACTTC. This sequence encodes CASSSGTRQYF.

The chain couples TRBV20-1 to TRBJ2-1; 9 bases map to TRBD1. The CDR3 has 16 amino acids. Germline CDR1 is DFQATT and CDR2 is SNEGSKA (reference sequence). Losses at the gene ends were 6 bases for V and 2 bases for J; bases not matched to a gene: 11. CDR3 protein: CSANHQGQGTYNEQFF. The CDR3 coding sequence is TGCAGTGCCAATCACCAGGGACAGGGAACCTACAATGAGCAGTTCTTC.

The chain recombines TRBV5-1 with TRBJ2-7; D is ambiguous. Germline lookup yields CDR1 SGHRS and CDR2 YFSETQ. V was pared by 0 bases and J by 10 bases, with 14 bases between. The CDR3 is 13 residues long. The DNA for the CDR3 is TGCGCCAGCAGCTTGGAAGTGGGCGACAATCAGTACTTC. Translated, it gives CASSLEVGDNQYF.

This clonotype was seen more than once but under ten times. The chain couples TRBV5-1 to TRBJ2-1; the D gene is possibly TRBD1 (6 bases). V lost 4 bases and J lost 15, with 17 bases in between. The CDR3 is made up of 12 amino acids. The germline V gene encodes CDR1 SGHRS and CDR2 YFSETQ. DNA for the CDR3: TGCGCCAGCAGCACCCAACAGGGAGATTCGTTCTTC. Its protein product is CASSTQQGDSFF.

This clonotype came up a few times. The chain is built from TRBV6-1 and TRBJ2-1, with D perhaps matching TRBD2 (5 bases). The germline gives CDR1 MNHNS, CDR2 SASEGT. The CDR3 has 13 residues. V lost 5 bases and J lost 7, with 12 bases in between. CDR3 bases: TGTGCCAGCAGTCCCGGACTTCTTAATGAGCAGTTCTTC. It encodes CASSPGLLNEQFF.

The chain combines TRBV20-1 with TRBJ2-4, with TRBD1 matching over 8 bases. The end of the DNA fits TRBJ2-7 better, so the J call may be wrong. CDR1 and CDR2 (germline): DFQATT, SNEGSKA (reference sequence). CDR3 length equals 19 residues. As DNA, the CDR3 is TGCAGTGCTTCCCTCCGCGGGACAGGTACAGCATATCGAACCTACGAGCAGTACTTC. Amino acids: CSASLRGTGTAYRTYEQYF.

The V and J genes are TRBV9 and TRBJ2-4; D not certain. Judging by the DNA end, TRBJ2-7 fits better; the J call may be wrong. The CDR3 consists of 12 residues. In germline, CDR1 is SGDLS, CDR2 YYNGEE. The CDR3 loop reads CASSVALYEQYF. The CDR3 DNA reads as TGTGCCAGCAGCGTAGCCCTCTACGAGCAGTACTTC.

About this clonotype: One end of the junction varies from germline; a read error may be responsible. The J gene is TRBJ2-4, the V gene TRBV7-3, with 8 bases identical to TRBD1. The CDR3 has 21 amino acids. The germline V gene encodes CDR1 SGHTA and CDR2 FQGTGA. The CDR3 nucleotides are TGTGCCAGCAGACGGCATTTGGGGGCGCCAGGGGGCTCATATGCCAAAACCATTCAGTACTTC. The encoded protein is CASRRHLGAPGGSYAKTIQYF. Supplemented by reference TRBV7-3 and TRBJ2-4, the full variable domain reads GAGVSQTPSNKVTEKGKYVELRCDPISGHTALYWYRQSLGQGPEFLIYFQGTGAADDSGLPNDRFFAVRPEGSVSTLKIQRTERGDSAVYLCASRRHLGAPGGSYAKTIQYFGAGTRLSVL.

This clonotype has a handful of counts. The chain joins TRBV14 to TRBJ2-1; D is unresolved. The CDR3 loop spans 13 amino acids. V was shortened by 0 bases and J by 8 bases, with 8 bases between the two germline ends. Germline loops: CDR1 SGHDN, CDR2 FVKESK. The CDR3 protein is CASSQDAVDEQFF. CDR3 sequence (DNA): TGTGCCAGCAGCCAAGATGCGGTGGATGAGCAGTTCTTC. Complete variable domain (other parts from reference TRBV14 and TRBJ2-1): EAGVTQFPSHSVIEKGQTVTLRCDPISGHDNLYWYRRVMGKEIKFLLHFVKESKQDESGMPNNRFLAERTGGTYSTLKVQPAELEDSGVYFCASSQDAVDEQFFGPGTRLTVL.

The chain links TRBV4-1 to TRBJ1-2; D might be TRBD1 (6 bases). This CDR3 contains 18 residues. Germline CDR1 and CDR2: MGHRA and YSYEKL. Trimming shortened V by 3 bases and J by 4 bases, and 24 bases separated the two germline ends. CDR3 DNA: TGCGCCAGCAGCCATATGAGCGGAACAGACAGGAAGGCCTATGGCTACACCTTC. The encoded protein is CASSHMSGTDRKAYGYTF.

The rearrangement uses TRBV12-3 or TRBV12-4 and TRBJ1-2; the D is unclear. The CDR3 has 13 residues. V gave up 5 bases and J gave up 6 bases, with 13 bases separating them. The DNA for the CDR3 is TGTGCCAGCAGTCCGAGGCGTCCGGATGGCTACACCTTC. Its translation is CASSPRRPDGYTF.

V and J are TRBV6-5 and TRBJ2-7; 14 positions match TRBD2. CDR1 MNHEY and CDR2 SVGAGI come from the germline V gene. CDR3 length: 17 residues. Trimming removed 2 bases from V and 3 bases from J; junction bases left unmatched: 6. CDR3 region: CASSYPTGLAGVYEQYF. The DNA for the CDR3 is TGTGCCAGCAGTTACCCTACGGGACTAGCGGGGGTCTACGAGCAGTACTTC.

The J gene is TRBJ1-1, the V gene TRBV20-1, with 7 bases that match TRBD1. CDR1 is DFQATT and CDR2 is SNEGSKA in the germline V gene (reference sequence). This CDR3 has 16 residues. V lost 0 bases, J lost 0 bases, and 7 bases stayed unmatched. CDR3 DNA sequence: TGCAGTGCTAGAGATCTCGAGGACAGGATGAACACTGAAGCTTTCTTT. Translating it yields CSARDLEDRMNTEAFF.

This clonotype came up a few times. The V call is TRBV20-1, the J call TRBJ2-7, with a weak D call TRBD2 (6 bases). With 6 bases removed from V and 0 bases from J, the gap between germline ends came to 12 bases. The CDR3 totals 13 residues. CDR1 is DFQATT and CDR2 is SNEGSKA in the germline V gene (reference sequence). CDR3 coding DNA: TGCAGTGCGGTGGGGGGAGTCTCCTACGAGCAGTACTTC. Translated, it gives CSAVGGVSYEQYF.

This clonotype was seen a handful of times. This could be a read error, since a much larger clone is one nucleotide away. The rearrangement uses TRBV5-1 and TRBJ2-1; D not certain. The J call could be wrong; TRBJ2-7 is a better fit for the DNA end. The length of the CDR3 is 13 residues. Germline lookup yields CDR1 SGHRS and CDR2 YFSETQ. The CDR3 coding sequence is TGCGCCAGCAGCAGGTCCCCAGACAATGAGCAGTACTTC. This translates into CASSRSPDNEQYF.

The chain joins TRBV29-1 to TRBJ2-7; TRBD1 is a possible D gene (5 bases). The V and J ends lost 4 bases and 0 bases respectively, with 10 bases between them. This CDR3 spans 13 amino acids. Germline V lookup: CDR1 SQVTM, CDR2 ANQGSEA. As DNA, the CDR3 is TGCAGCGTTGCCAGGGTGTACTCCTACGAGCAGTACTTC. This translates into CSVARVYSYEQYF.

The rearrangement uses TRBV11-2 and TRBJ1-1; TRBD1 might be the D (5 bases). Between the trimmed V and J ends, which lost 3 bases and 1 base, there was a span of 18 bases. CDR3 length equals 17 residues. Germline V gives CDR1 SGHAT, CDR2 FQNNGV. This chain's CDR3 is CASSFWGLAFGNTEAFF. CDR3 bases: TGTGCCAGCAGCTTCTGGGGACTGGCATTTGGGAACACTGAAGCTTTCTTT.

V and J are TRBV7-9 and TRBJ2-1, with 12 bases aligning to TRBD1. From germline, CDR1 is SEHNR and CDR2 FQNEAQ (reference sequence). V was clipped by 0 bases and J by 3 bases; unmatched bases: 12. The CDR3 loop spans 20 amino acids. CDR3 nucleotides: TGTGCCAGCAGCTTAGCGGGGGACAGGGGGCCGACCTGGGACTACAATGAGCAGTTCTTC. Translation gives CASSLAGDRGPTWDYNEQFF.

The chain combines TRBV27 with TRBJ2-7; the match to TRBD1 covers 8 bases. The CDR3 has 15 amino acids. Germline trimming cut 5 bases from V and 2 bases from J; bases unmatched to any gene: 8. Germline V gene sequence: CDR1 MNHEY, CDR2 SMNVEV (reference sequence). CDR3 DNA: TGTGCCAGCAGTCCCAGACAGGGGAATCCCTACGAGCAGTACTTC. It encodes CASSPRQGNPYEQYF.

The chain is built from TRBV20-1 and TRBJ1-6, with 7 bases aligning to TRBD1. V lost 0 bases, J lost 9 bases, and 14 bases stayed unmatched. The CDR3 has 17 amino acids. Germline assignment: CDR1 DFQATT and CDR2 SNEGSKA (reference sequence). In DNA, the CDR3 is TGCAGTGCTAGAGATAGACAGGGAAATTTTAGAGGTTCACCCCTCCACTTT. It specifies CSARDRQGNFRGSPLHF.

This clonotype was seen a few times. The chain recombines TRBV29-1 with TRBJ2-3; D tentatively reads TRBD1 or TRBD2 (5 bases each). Trimming took off 6 bases at V and 6 bases at J, with 19 bases between the two ends. The length of the CDR3 is 14 residues. CDR1 and CDR2 from the germline V gene are SQVTM and ANQGSEA. The CDR3 is CSVIRDRGWDTQYF. The CDR3 coding sequence is TGCAGCGTAATCCGGGACCGGGGATGGGATACGCAGTATTTT.

This clonotype was seen more than once but under ten times. The CDR3 bases are TGTGCCAGCAATGGGGGCGGCTACAATGAGCAGTTCTTC. Encoded protein: CASNGGGYNEQFF. The chain couples TRBV27 to TRBJ2-1; tentatively, D is TRBD1 (6 bases). Germline values: CDR1 MNHEY, CDR2 SMNVEV (reference sequence). The CDR3 extends over 13 amino acids. Trimming removed 7 bases at V and 3 bases at J, with 10 bases between.

This clonotype was counted once. This sequence joins TRBV2 and TRBJ1-4, with D tentatively TRBD1 (6 bases). This CDR3 has 13 amino acids. V was clipped by 7 bases and J by 8 bases, with 14 bases between them. Germline V gene lookup returns CDR1 SNHLY and CDR2 FYNNEI. DNA for the CDR3: TGTGCCAGCATATACAGGGAGGGAGAAAAACTGTTTTTT. Amino acid sequence: CASIYREGEKLFF.

V and J are TRBV13 and TRBJ2-3; 9 nucleotides agree with TRBD2. V shed 5 bases and J 7 bases; nucleotides not matched to a gene: 7. The CDR3 has 14 residues. Looked up from germline, CDR1 is PRHDT and CDR2 is FYEKMQ (reference sequence). The CDR3 nucleotides are TGTGCCAGCAGCCCTAGCGGGGTGCGAAATACGCAGTATTTT. Residues: CASSPSGVRNTQYF.